Listed below are T cell receptor beta chains from one sample, sequenced in a study of shared clonotypes between healthy human individuals. TCRdb keeps only in-frame clones here, not all; method: immunoSEQ multiplex PCR. The data show around 2,000,000 clones, about 95% seen once. The sequencing input was naive CD8+ T cells sorted from blood. All receptors come from a man younger than 30 in good health. Both conserved end residues are part of each CDR3. D genes are given only for firm matches. Expanded clones are given a class, and other clones once, few, many or no size at all.

abundance: NA
v_gene: TRBV7-8
j_gene: TRBJ2-7
d_gene: NA
CDR3aa: CASSLLLRVIDSYEQYF
CDR3nt: TGTGCCAGCAGCTTACTCCTAAGGGTCATCGATTCCTACGAGCAGTACTTC

abundance: NA
v_gene: TRBV27
j_gene: TRBJ1-1
d_gene: TRBD1
CDR3aa: CASSSAGGTEAFF
CDR3nt: TGTGCCAGCAGTTCCGCAGGGGGCACTGAAGCTTTCTTT

abundance: NA
v_gene: TRBV30
j_gene: TRBJ2-7
d_gene: TRBD1
CDR3aa: CAWQQGAGYEQYF
CDR3nt: TGTGCCTGGCAACAGGGGGCAGGCTACGAGCAGTACTTC

abundance: NA
v_gene: TRBV28
j_gene: TRBJ2-2
d_gene: NA
CDR3aa: CASSLRGPGELFF
CDR3nt: TGTGCCAGCAGTTTAAGGGGCCCCGGGGAGCTGTTTTTT

abundance: NA
v_gene: TRBV13
j_gene: TRBJ2-1
d_gene: TRBD1
CDR3aa: CASREAGGADNEQFF
CDR3nt: TGTGCCAGCAGGGAAGCAGGGGGCGCGGACAATGAGCAGTTCTTC

abundance: few
v_gene: TRBV7-9
j_gene: TRBJ1-2
d_gene: NA
CDR3aa: CASSLEGGYGYTF
CDR3nt: TGTGCCAGCAGCTTAGAGGGGGGCTATGGCTACACCTTC

abundance: NA
v_gene: TRBV7-8
j_gene: TRBJ2-7
d_gene: NA
CDR3aa: CASSLGRATYEQYF
CDR3nt: TGTGCCAGCAGCTTAGGACGAGCAACCTACGAGCAGTACTTC

abundance: once
v_gene: TRBV15
j_gene: TRBJ2-7
d_gene: NA
CDR3aa: CATSRGGASYEQYF
CDR3nt: TGTGCCACCAGCCGAGGCGGTGCATCCTACGAGCAGTACTTC

abundance: NA
v_gene: TRBV27
j_gene: TRBJ2-7
d_gene: TRBD2
CDR3aa: CASRPASGTSEQYF
CDR3nt: TGTGCCAGTAGACCTGCTAGCGGGACAAGCGAGCAGTACTTC

abundance: NA
v_gene: TRBV28
j_gene: TRBJ1-2
d_gene: TRBD1
CDR3aa: CASSLLGTGTYGYTF
CDR3nt: TGTGCCAGCAGTTTATTGGGGACAGGGACTTATGGCTACACCTTC

abundance: NA
v_gene: TRBV5-7
j_gene: TRBJ2-3
d_gene: NA
CDR3aa: CASSLGVAPGRADTQYF
CDR3nt: TGTGCCAGCAGCTTGGGAGTCGCGCCAGGCCGCGCAGATACGCAGTATTTT

abundance: NA
v_gene: TRBV6-4
j_gene: TRBJ2-1
d_gene: NA
CDR3aa: CASSDASLAHFSYNEQFF
CDR3nt: TGTGCCAGCAGTGACGCCTCACTAGCCCACTTCTCCTACAATGAGCAGTTCTTC

abundance: NA
v_gene: TRBV7-6
j_gene: TRBJ2-1
d_gene: NA
CDR3aa: CASSLDPSSYNEQFF
CDR3nt: TGTGCCAGCAGCTTAGACCCAAGCTCCTACAATGAGCAGTTCTTC

abundance: NA
v_gene: TRBV9
j_gene: TRBJ1-1
d_gene: NA
CDR3aa: CASSVGSGTEAFF
CDR3nt: TGTGCCAGCAGCGTAGGCTCAGGCACTGAAGCTTTCTTT

abundance: once
v_gene: TRBV27
j_gene: TRBJ2-3
d_gene: NA
CDR3aa: CASSPRADTQYF
CDR3nt: TGTGCCAGCAGTCCCAGGGCGGATACGCAGTATTTT

abundance: NA
v_gene: TRBV27
j_gene: TRBJ2-1
d_gene: TRBD2
CDR3aa: CASSEIAGAFNEQFF
CDR3nt: TGTGCCAGCAGTGAAATAGCGGGGGCATTCAATGAGCAGTTCTTC

abundance: NA
v_gene: TRBV5-6
j_gene: TRBJ2-1
d_gene: NA
CDR3aa: CASSLGSSFYNEQFF
CDR3nt: TGTGCCAGCAGCTTGGGCTCTTCCTTCTACAATGAGCAGTTCTTC

abundance: NA
v_gene: TRBV12-1
j_gene: TRBJ2-7
d_gene: NA
CDR3aa: CASSLTVVGQGLYEQYF
CDR3nt: TGTGCCAGCAGCTTAACGGTCGTGGGACAGGGACTCTACGAGCAGTACTTC

abundance: once
v_gene: TRBV23-1
j_gene: TRBJ1-5
d_gene: NA
CDR3aa: CASSPGGGPGDYSNQPQHF
CDR3nt: TGCGCCAGCAGTCCGGGTGGAGGGCCAGGGGATTATAGCAATCAGCCCCAGCATTTT

abundance: once
v_gene: TRBV27
j_gene: TRBJ1-1
d_gene: NA
CDR3aa: CASSLTANTEAFF
CDR3nt: TGTGCCAGCAGTTTAACGGCAAACACTGAAGCTTTCTTT